Below, 10 T cell receptor beta chains from the same sample are listed, as sequenced in a study of cytomegalovirus exposure and HLA in healthy donors. 13 Jbeta primers and 60 Vbeta primers were used for the PCR. The assay was immunoSEQ multiplex PCR, and TCRdb's table has in-frame clones only and misses some. Counted here are fewer than 120,000 clones, 76% occurring once; the ten biggest clones make up around an eighth. The sequencing input was PBMCs. The receptor source for this set is a man aged 30 to 45 in good health and CMV-seropositive.

The V gene is TRBV12-5, the J gene TRBJ1-5, with 10 bases identical to TRBD1. Germline V lookup: CDR1 LGHNT, CDR2 FRNRAP. V gave up 5 bases and J gave up 0 bases; unmatched junction bases: 10. The CDR3 has 18 residues. The DNA for the CDR3 is TGTGCTAGTGGTCCTCCGGGACAGGGGATAGATAGCAATCAGCCCCAGCATTTT. Amino acids: CASGPPGQGIDSNQPQHF.

V and J are TRBV1 and TRBJ1-4. TRBV1 is a pseudogene locus. The CDR3 runs 15 residues. CDR3 nucleotide sequence: TGCACCAGCAGCTTCCGGCGGAGGGGAAATGAAAAACTGTTTTTT. Residues: CTSSFRRRGNEKLFF.

The chain is built from TRBV5-6 and TRBJ1-5; D might be TRBD1 (6 bases). The CDR3 is made up of 15 amino acids. Germline V gene lookup returns CDR1 SGHDT and CDR2 YYEEEE. Trimming took 1 base from V and 4 from J, leaving 12 bases between them. The CDR3 DNA reads TGTGCCAGCAGCTTGTCCCAGGGGCGGAATCAGCCCCAGCATTTT. As protein: CASSLSQGRNQPQHF.

This chain connects TRBV5-1 to TRBJ1-6; 9 bases agree with TRBD1. This CDR3 comprises 16 residues. Looked up from germline, CDR1 is SGHRS and CDR2 is YFSETQ. The V gene end was trimmed by 0 bases and the J gene end by 10 bases; junction bases not matched to a gene: 8. The CDR3 DNA follows: TGCGCCAGCAGCTTGGTGGGAGACAGGGGGGACTCACCCCTCCACTTT. Translated, it gives CASSLVGDRGDSPLHF.

J is TRBJ2-5 and V is TRBV7-8; D is possibly TRBD1 (5 bases). The CDR3 spans 13 residues. Germline CDR1 is SGHVS and CDR2 is FQNEAQ. Trimming pared 5 bases from V and 4 bases from J, leaving 11 bases between. The CDR3 DNA reads TGTGCCAGCAGCCGGGCAGGGTCAGAGACCCAGTACTTC. Protein: CASSRAGSETQYF.

With regard to this clone: The same CDR3 arises from other DNA sequences in this sample as well. The CDR3 coding sequence is TGTGCCAGCAGTTACGGGGGCCCCAACACTGAAGCTTTCTTT. It specifies CASSYGGPNTEAFF. The chain couples TRBV6-5 to TRBJ1-1, with TRBD1 as a possible D gene (6 bases). CDR1 is MNHEY, CDR2 SVGAGI, per germline. Trimming left V 2 bases short and J 2 bases short, with 9 bases between. The CDR3 totals 14 residues.

This rearrangement joins TRBV30 to TRBJ2-7, with D uncertain. Per the germline V gene, CDR1 is GTSNPN and CDR2 is SVGIG (reference sequence). This CDR3 region has 14 residues. The V end was cut by 1 base, the J end by 2 bases, with 12 bases between. The CDR3, as DNA: TGTGCCTGGAGTGCTAGAGCACTTGCCTACGAGCAGTACTTC. Its protein is CAWSARALAYEQYF. Using reference TRBV30 and TRBJ2-7 for the parts outside the CDR3, the full variable domain is SQTIHQWPATLVQPVGSPLSLECTVEGTSNPNLYWYRQAAGRGLQLLFYSVGIGQISSEVPQNLSASRPQDRQFILSSKKLLLSDSGFYLCAWSARALAYEQYFGPGTRLTVT.

The gene calls are TRBV5-6 and TRBJ1-1, with TRBD1 matching 7 bases. This CDR3 has 16 residues. CDR1 SGHDT and CDR2 YYEEEE come from the germline V gene. Trimming cost V 4 bases and J 7 bases; bases outside gene matches: 16. The CDR3 DNA reads as TGTGCCAGCAGCCCGGAGGGGGCCATTGCCCCAAATGAAGCTTTCTTT. As protein: CASSPEGAIAPNEAFF.

The gene calls are TRBV9 and TRBJ2-7, with TRBD1 matching 7 bases. Germline CDR1 and CDR2: SGDLS and YYNGEE. V shed 3 bases, J shed 4 bases, and the junction held 10 bases outside the gene matches. The CDR3 has 15 residues. Written as DNA, the CDR3 is TGTGCCAGCAGCGCGGAACCGACAGGGTTATACGAGCAGTACTTC. Amino acid sequence: CASSAEPTGLYEQYF.

The chain employs TRBV11-3 and TRBJ2-3; 8 positions match TRBD2. The CDR3 is 14 amino acids. The V gene end was trimmed by 5 bases and the J gene end by 4 bases; junction bases not matched to a gene: 5. Germline CDR1 SGHNT, CDR2 YENEEA. CDR3 residues: CASSGRGAPDTQYF. CDR3 sequence (DNA): TGTGCCAGCAGCGGGCGGGGGGCGCCAGATACGCAGTATTTT.